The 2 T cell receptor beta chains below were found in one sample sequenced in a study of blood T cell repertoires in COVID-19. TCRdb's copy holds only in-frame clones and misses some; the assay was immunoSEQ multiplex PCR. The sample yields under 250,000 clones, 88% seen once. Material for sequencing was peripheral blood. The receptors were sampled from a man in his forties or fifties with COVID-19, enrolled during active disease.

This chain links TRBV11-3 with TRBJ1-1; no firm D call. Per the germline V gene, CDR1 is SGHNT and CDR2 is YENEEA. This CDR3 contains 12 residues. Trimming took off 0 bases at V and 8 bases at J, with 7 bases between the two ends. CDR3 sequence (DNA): TGTGCCAGCAGCTTAGATGGAGTAGAAGCTTTCTTT. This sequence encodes CASSLDGVEAFF.

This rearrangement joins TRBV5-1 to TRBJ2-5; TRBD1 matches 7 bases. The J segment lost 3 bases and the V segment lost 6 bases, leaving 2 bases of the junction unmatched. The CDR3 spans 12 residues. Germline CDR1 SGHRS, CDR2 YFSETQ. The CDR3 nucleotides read TGCGCCAGCAAGACAGGGAAAGAGACCCAGTACTTC. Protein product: CASKTGKETQYF. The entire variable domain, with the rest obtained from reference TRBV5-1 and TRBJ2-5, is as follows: KAGVTQTPRYLIKTRGQQVTLSCSPISGHRSVSWYQQTPGQGLQFLFEYFSETQRNKGNFPGRFSGRQFSNSRSEMNVSTLELGDSALYLCASKTGKETQYFGPGTRLLVL.